Each of the 7 T cell receptor beta chains below was sequenced from the same sample in a study of blood T cells in healthy people across ages. The authors ran a second PCR of roughly 6 to 11 cycles using a sample-barcoded 5' primer and a J-beta primer mix. TCRdb used MiXCR to reprocess the 5' RACE reads, holding one entry per CDR3 protein. Here the sample spans 1.5 million to 2 million distinct CDR3 sequences, 25% to 30% being singletons. Input material: blood. These receptors were collected from a woman aged 25-40 years in good health.

This clonotype was seen repeatedly, ten times or more. This chain connects TRBV24-1 to TRBJ2-1; 7 bases align to TRBD2. V lost 4 bases, J lost 10 bases, and 6 bases stayed unmatched. The CDR3 runs to 13 residues. Germline CDR1 KGHDR, CDR2 SFDVKD. The CDR3 loop reads CATSEGGSGEQFF. The CDR3 DNA sequence: TGTGCCACCAGTGAAGGCGGGAGTGGGGAGCAGTTCTTC.

The chain couples TRBV5-1 to TRBJ2-4; the match to TRBD2 covers 11 bases. CDR3 length: 18 amino acids. Losses at the gene ends were 1 base for V and 1 base for J; bases not matched to a gene: 7. Germline V CDR1 and CDR2: SGHRS, YFSETQ. The CDR3 reads CASSLRASGGSAKNIQYF. CDR3 nucleotides: TGCGCCAGCAGCTTGCGCGCTAGCGGGGGGTCTGCCAAAAACATTCAGTACTTC.

This clonotype came up a few times. The chain links TRBV5-1 to TRBJ2-2, with D maybe TRBD2 (5 bases). Germline V gene sequence: CDR1 SGHRS, CDR2 YFSETQ. V was trimmed by 2 bases and J by 3 bases, leaving 11 bases between them. The CDR3 runs 15 residues. CDR3: CASSFNSVDTGELFF. CDR3 DNA: TGCGCCAGCAGCTTCAATAGCGTGGACACCGGGGAGCTGTTTTTT.

The CDR3 reads CSATPGSPTDTQYF. In DNA form, the CDR3 reads TGCAGTGCAACTCCTGGGAGCCCCACAGATACGCAGTATTTT. The chain uses TRBV20-1 and TRBJ2-3; a possible D gene is TRBD2 (5 bases). V was shortened by 6 bases and J by 2 bases, with 15 bases between the two germline ends. The CDR3 covers 14 residues. Germline CDR1 DFQATT, CDR2 SNEGSKA (reference sequence).

Points on this clonotype: This may arise from a read error, as a much more abundant clone is one base away. J is TRBJ2-6 and V is TRBV20-1; 12 bases map to TRBD2. Looked up from germline, CDR1 is DFQATT and CDR2 is SNEGSKA (reference sequence). This CDR3 is built from 18 residues. The CDR3 DNA reads TGCAGTGCTAGCTTGACTAGCGGGAGACACTCTGGGGCCAACGTCCCGACTTTC. The encoded protein is CSASLTSGRHSGANVPTF.

This clonotype came up a few times. The rearrangement links TRBV4-1 to TRBJ2-7; 11 bases match TRBD1. This CDR3 has 16 residues. The V segment lost 7 bases and the J segment 5 bases; nucleotides outside the gene matches: 13. Germline loops: CDR1 MGHRA, CDR2 YSYEKL. The CDR3 reads CASIRGSGTGGDEQYF. Here the CDR3 DNA reads TGCGCCAGCATCCGAGGATCCGGGACAGGGGGAGACGAGCAGTACTTC.

As regards this clonotype: Sequence at one end of the junction differs from germline and may be a read error. The chain joins TRBV12-3 or TRBV12-4 to TRBJ2-4; TRBD2 aligns across 7 bases. The CDR3 sequence is 18 residues long. CDR3 in DNA: TGTGCCAGCAGCCCTCCAATAGCGGGCCCTCTAGCCAAAAGCATTCAGTACTTC. This sequence encodes CASSPPIAGPLAKSIQYF.